The clone carrying this TCR beta chain was detected many times. The CDR3 length is 15 residues. The V end lost 2 bases, the J end lost 4 bases, and 14 bases lay between the germline ends. The V gene's germline CDR1 is SGHTA and CDR2 FQGNSA. This sample is drawn from a study of T cells in Graves' hyperthyroidism and ophthalmopathy. Using RNA transcripts as the source, TCR beta CDR3 regions were amplified. The HTBI set primed first-round TCR CDR3 RT-PCR. TCRdb itself ran the multiplex PCR reads through MiXCR, one entry per CDR3 protein. This sample yields a few hundred thousand distinct CDR3 sequences, of which about 43% are seen a single time; 15% to 20% belongs to the top ten.

The receptor's source is an adult woman with Graves' disease, either hyperthyroidism or ophthalmopathy (not recorded which). The material sequenced was peripheral blood or thyroid tissue (not recorded which). This rearrangement joins TRBV7-2 to TRBJ2-5; weak D call: TRBD2 (5 bases). The DNA of the CDR3 is TGTGCCAGCAGCTTACTTAATTTCGAGGGAGAGACCCAGTACTTC. This sequence encodes CASSLLNFEGETQYF.